The next 22 T cell receptor beta chains were all read from a single sample in a study of blood T cell dynamics during melanoma immunotherapy (TCRdb year 2020). This specimen's time point label, per the study, means: pre-treatment baseline. Library creation used the immunoSEQ multiplex PCR assay. The table comes from immuneACCESS by way of TCRdb, which keeps in-frame sequences with V and J called. Part of the clones is missing from these tables; in studies checked, under half for an unresolved V gene and the rest for unknown reasons. The sample table contains fewer than 25,000 clones; only one count was recorded for roughly 89% of them. The top ten hold 1% to 1.5% of the sample. The sequencing used blood, collected from a patient treated with checkpoint blockade. The receptors were sampled from a human donor with melanoma.

The gene calls are TRBV30 and TRBJ2-1; TRBD2 might be the D (5 bases). Germline V gene sequence: CDR1 GTSNPN, CDR2 SVGIG (reference sequence). V was shortened by 0 bases and J by 1 base, with 10 bases between the two germline ends. This CDR3 has 15 amino acids. The CDR3 loop is CAWSVLRTSYNEQFF. The CDR3 nucleotides read TGTGCCTGGAGTGTACTACGGACTTCCTACAATGAGCAGTTCTTC.

The chain uses TRBV7-2 and TRBJ1-4; D is perhaps TRBD1 (5 bases). V gave up 4 bases and J gave up 4 bases, with 22 bases separating them. This CDR3 contains 18 residues. Per the germline V gene, CDR1 is SGHTA and CDR2 is FQGNSA. The CDR3 loop reads CASSSNPHLQGGNEKLFF. In DNA form, the CDR3 reads TGTGCCAGCAGCTCAAACCCTCACCTTCAGGGAGGTAATGAAAAACTGTTTTTT.

The chain joins TRBV25-1 to TRBJ1-1, with no clear D. The CDR3 has 14 residues. CDR1 and CDR2 (germline): MGHDK, SYGVNS. Trimming stripped 1 base from V and 0 bases from J, with 6 bases between. CDR3 coding DNA: TGTGCCAGCAGTGAATTGAGAATGAACACTGAAGCTTTCTTT. Residues: CASSELRMNTEAFF. The full variable domain, with the rest looked up from reference TRBV25-1 and TRBJ1-1, is EADIYQTPRYLVIGTGKKITLECSQTMGHDKMYWYQQDPGMELHLIHYSYGVNSTEKGDLSSESTVSRIRTEHFPLTLESARPSHTSQYLCASSELRMNTEAFFGQGTRLTVV.

CDR3: CASSLATSSYNEQFF. CDR3 nucleotides: TGCGCCAGCAGCTTAGCGACGAGCTCCTACAATGAGCAGTTCTTC. V is TRBV5-1 and J is TRBJ2-1; D not resolved. The CDR3 is 15 amino acids. CDR1 and CDR2 (germline): SGHRS, YFSETQ. Trimming took 2 bases from V and 0 from J, leaving 9 bases between them.

The chain employs TRBV11-3 and TRBJ1-1; 8 bases agree with TRBD1. CDR3 length equals 15 residues. The ends lost 4 bases at V and 1 base at J; junction bases unmatched: 5. Germline CDR1 SGHNT, CDR2 YENEEA. Written as DNA, the CDR3 is TGTGCCAGCAGCTCGCGACAGGGGAAGAACACTGAAGCTTTCTTT. Protein product: CASSSRQGKNTEAFF.

This clone was seen only a few times. The V call is TRBV5-1, the J call TRBJ1-5; a weak D match, TRBD1 (6 bases). Germline CDR1 reads SGHRS; CDR2 reads YFSETQ. This CDR3 is 14 amino acids long. The germline V and J ends were trimmed by 6 bases and 0 bases, with 10 bases remaining between them. CDR3 residues: CASKEQGSNQPQHF. For the CDR3, the DNA is TGCGCCAGCAAAGAACAGGGTAGCAATCAGCCCCAGCATTTT.

The V gene is TRBV20-1, the J gene TRBJ1-1; D not resolved. This CDR3 is 11 amino acids long. V lost 1 base and J 4 bases, leaving 4 bases between the germline ends. The germline V gene has CDR1 DFQATT and CDR2 SNEGSKA (reference sequence). CDR3 residues: CSARGVTEAFF. In DNA, the CDR3 is TGCAGTGCTAGAGGGGTCACTGAAGCTTTCTTT.

CDR3 protein: CASSLRTGYNEQFF. CDR3 DNA: TGTGCCAGTAGTTTGCGGACAGGTTACAATGAGCAGTTCTTC. The chain carries TRBV19 and TRBJ2-1; 7 nucleotides agree with TRBD1. Unmatched junction bases numbered 5, after V lost 5 bases and J lost 4 bases. CDR3 length: 14 amino acids. In germline, CDR1 is LNHDA, CDR2 SQIVND (reference sequence).

The CDR3, as DNA: TGTGCCAGCAGTTCTACTAGCGGGAGGTCCTACGAGCAGTACTTC. Translated, it gives CASSSTSGRSYEQYF. The J gene is TRBJ2-7, the V gene TRBV7-2; 12 bases are shared with TRBD2. After removal of 6 bases from V and 1 base from J, the junction contained 4 bases not matched to a gene. The CDR3 spans 15 residues. Germline V lookup: CDR1 SGHTA, CDR2 FQGNSA.

J is TRBJ1-2 and V is TRBV9, with 7 bases lining up with TRBD1. Per germline, CDR1 SGDLS and CDR2 YYNGEE. The CDR3 spans 12 residues. V was clipped by 4 bases and J by 7 bases; unmatched bases: 4. The CDR3 reads CASSKGAGGYTF. The DNA of the CDR3 is TGTGCCAGCAGCAAGGGGGCCGGTGGCTACACCTTC.

This clone was counted between two and nine times. The V gene is TRBV28, the J gene TRBJ1-5; D is possibly TRBD1 (5 bases). CDR1 and CDR2 (germline): MDHEN, SYDVKM. The CDR3 covers 14 residues. The CDR3 nucleotides are TGTGCAGCGGGGAGGGGTGACATGACGCAGCCCCAGCATTTT. Its translation is CAAGRGDMTQPQHF.

This chain links TRBV6-1 with TRBJ1-3; D gene uncertain. Trimming cost V 6 bases and J 4 bases, with 13 bases left between them. From germline, CDR1 is MNHNS and CDR2 SASEGT. The CDR3 extends over 14 amino acids. The CDR3 is CASRDPRPGNTIYF. CDR3 coding DNA: TGTGCCAGCAGGGACCCACGACCCGGAAACACCATATATTTT.

The rearrangement uses TRBV2 and TRBJ2-7; D ambiguous. Germline CDR1 reads SNHLY; CDR2 reads FYNNEI. Between the trimmed V and J ends, which lost 3 bases and 0 bases, there was a span of 9 bases. The length of the CDR3 is 14 residues. CDR3 loop: CASSEVVFSYEQYF. DNA for the CDR3: TGTGCCAGCAGTGAGGTGGTCTTCTCCTACGAGCAGTACTTC.

The chain is built from TRBV6-6 and TRBJ1-1, with TRBD1 matching 7 bases. Germline values: CDR1 MNHNY, CDR2 SVGAGI (reference sequence). V lost 6 bases, J lost 0 bases, and 4 bases stayed unmatched. The CDR3 contains 14 residues. As DNA, the CDR3 is TGTGCCAGCAGCATCACAGGGGTGAACACTGAAGCTTTCTTT. Amino acid sequence: CASSITGVNTEAFF.

The CDR3 loop reads CASSLSGSFYEQYF. The CDR3 DNA sequence: TGTGCCAGCAGCTTATCTGGAAGCTTTTACGAGCAGTACTTC. This chain links TRBV7-9 with TRBJ2-7; D unclear. V dropped 2 bases and J dropped 4 bases, with 12 bases sitting between them. Germline assignment: CDR1 SEHNR and CDR2 FQNEAQ (reference sequence). The CDR3 loop spans 14 amino acids.

J is TRBJ2-3 and V is TRBV27; D possibly uses TRBD1 or TRBD2 (5 bases each). Germline CDR1 reads MNHEY; CDR2 reads SMNVEV (reference sequence). Trimming removed 3 bases at V and 5 bases at J, with 15 bases between. The CDR3 spans 15 residues. The CDR3 loop reads CASSLGAWGRDTQYF. Here the CDR3 DNA reads TGTGCCAGCAGTTTGGGTGCATGGGGGAGAGATACGCAGTATTTT.

The V call is TRBV11-2, the J call TRBJ1-2, with D possibly being TRBD1 (5 bases). CDR3 size: 16 residues. CDR1 and CDR2 from the germline V gene are SGHAT and FQNNGV. Trimming took 2 bases from V and 1 from J, leaving 14 bases between them. CDR3 in DNA: TGTGCCAGCAGCTTATTGGCCCGGGGCAATAACTATGGCTACACCTTC. Encoded protein: CASSLLARGNNYGYTF.

The chain's CDR3 is CASSSSRAALADTQYF. The CDR3, as DNA: TGTGCCAGCAGCTCCAGCCGGGCGGCCTTGGCAGATACGCAGTATTTT. The V and J genes are TRBV7-8 and TRBJ2-3; D is uncertain. There are 16 residues in the CDR3. Per the germline V gene, CDR1 is SGHVS and CDR2 is FQNEAQ. V dropped 4 bases and J dropped 4 bases, with 18 bases sitting between them.

This chain links TRBV5-1 with TRBJ2-6; 9 bases are a match to TRBD1. Trimming cost V 4 bases and J 1 base; bases outside gene matches: 6. Germline-derived CDR1 and CDR2 are SGHRS and YFSETQ. The CDR3 is 17 residues long. The CDR3 sequence: CASSTEGQGSGANVLTF. The CDR3 DNA sequence: TGCGCCAGCAGCACGGAGGGACAGGGATCTGGGGCCAACGTCCTGACTTTC.

The chain recombines TRBV19 with TRBJ2-3; D call uncertain. In germline, CDR1 is LNHDA, CDR2 SQIVND (reference sequence). The CDR3 runs 13 residues. Trimming left V 6 bases short and J 0 bases short, with 7 bases between. This chain's CDR3 is CASRWDSTDTQYF. In DNA, the CDR3 is TGTGCCAGTAGGTGGGATAGCACAGATACGCAGTATTTT.

The chain carries TRBV7-2 and TRBJ2-1, with D unresolved. The CDR3 extends over 15 amino acids. Germline-derived CDR1 and CDR2 are SGHTA and FQGNSA. Trimming took off 3 bases at V and 0 bases at J, with 9 bases between the two ends. The CDR3 sequence is CASSFSRSSYNEQFF. The CDR3 DNA reads as TGTGCCAGCAGCTTCTCGCGGAGCTCCTACAATGAGCAGTTCTTC.

This sequence joins TRBV9 and TRBJ2-5, with 8 bases that match TRBD2. Germline assignment: CDR1 SGDLS and CDR2 YYNGEE. With V trimmed by 4 bases and J by 4 bases, 9 bases remained unmatched. This CDR3 spans 15 amino acids. In DNA form, the CDR3 reads TGTGCCAGCAGCTTCCTCGGGGGGGCCTTAGAGACCCAGTACTTC. It codes for CASSFLGGALETQYF.